Listed here is a single T cell receptor (beta chain). These data originate in a study of technical replicates of blood from several donors. Only in-frame clones appear in the TCRdb table, and some are missing; sequencing was by immunoSEQ multiplex PCR. The sample yields around 83,000 clones, approximately 94% seen once. The junction had 5 bases not matched to a gene; V was cut back by 3 bases and J by 3 bases. This CDR3 contains 16 residues. The germline V gene has CDR1 KGHSH and CDR2 LQKENI. V and J are TRBV18 and TRBJ2-2; 9 bases align to TRBD1. This receptor was obtained from a human donor in good health. The sequencing input was T cells isolated from PBMCs. CDR3 amino acids: CASSPTGGRDTGELFF. The CDR3 nucleotides are TGTGCCAGCTCACCGACAGGGGGACGGGACACCGGGGAGCTGTTTTTT.